This T cell receptor beta chain was documented in a study of identical twins. Via MiXCR, TCRdb re-called the 5' RACE reads, giving one row per CDR3 protein. The sample consists of 200,000 to 250,000 distinct CDR3 sequences, about an eighth of them appearing once. This clonotype was counted between two and nine times. Antigen: not known. Study-level points and caveats: With abundant cord blood beta clonotypes, insertions were fewer; memory repertoires showed no such pattern. Researchers reported weaker excess twin sharing in beta out-of-frame sequences.

Sequenced input: memory (CD45RO+) T cells sorted from blood. This sequence was found in a young woman in good health.

The CDR3 region has the DNA TGTGCCAGCAGCTTAGCATTTTTGATCGGGGAGAGTAGCACTGAAGCTTTCTTT. This codes for CASSLAFLIGESSTEAFF. This sequence joins TRBV7-2 and TRBJ1-1; D is uncertain. Trimming left V 0 bases short and J 4 bases short, with 21 bases between. Germline lookup yields CDR1 SGHTA and CDR2 FQGNSA. The CDR3 is made up of 18 amino acids.